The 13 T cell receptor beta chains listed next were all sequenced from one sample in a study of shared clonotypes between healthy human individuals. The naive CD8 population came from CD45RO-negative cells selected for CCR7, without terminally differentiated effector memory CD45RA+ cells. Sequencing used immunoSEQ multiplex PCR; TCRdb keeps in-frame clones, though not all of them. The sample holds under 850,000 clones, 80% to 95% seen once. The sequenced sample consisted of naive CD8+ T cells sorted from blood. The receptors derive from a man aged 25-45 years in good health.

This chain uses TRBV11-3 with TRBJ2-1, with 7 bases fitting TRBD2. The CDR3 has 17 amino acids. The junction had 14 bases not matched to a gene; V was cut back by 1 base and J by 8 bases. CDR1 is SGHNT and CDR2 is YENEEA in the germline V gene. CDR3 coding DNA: TGTGCCAGCAGCTTAGGAGGTGTTGGGCACCGGGAGGATGAGCAGTTCTTC. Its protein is CASSLGGVGHREDEQFF.

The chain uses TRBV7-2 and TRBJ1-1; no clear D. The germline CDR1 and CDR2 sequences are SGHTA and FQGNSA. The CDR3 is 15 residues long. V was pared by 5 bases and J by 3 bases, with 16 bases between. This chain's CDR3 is CASSKYYDGDTEAFF. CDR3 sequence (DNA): TGTGCCAGCAGCAAGTACTATGATGGGGACACTGAAGCTTTCTTT. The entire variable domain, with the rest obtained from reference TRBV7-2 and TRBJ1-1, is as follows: GAGVSQSPSNKVTEKGKDVELRCDPISGHTALYWYRQSLGQGLEFLIYFQGNSAPDKSGLPSDRFSAERTGGSVSTLTIQRTQQEDSAVYLCASSKYYDGDTEAFFGQGTRLTVV.

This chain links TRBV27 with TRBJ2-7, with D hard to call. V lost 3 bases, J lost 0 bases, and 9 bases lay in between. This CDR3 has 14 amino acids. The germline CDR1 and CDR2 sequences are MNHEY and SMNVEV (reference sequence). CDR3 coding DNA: TGTGCCAGCAGTTTCGCCGGAGCCTCCTACGAGCAGTACTTC. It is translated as CASSFAGASYEQYF.

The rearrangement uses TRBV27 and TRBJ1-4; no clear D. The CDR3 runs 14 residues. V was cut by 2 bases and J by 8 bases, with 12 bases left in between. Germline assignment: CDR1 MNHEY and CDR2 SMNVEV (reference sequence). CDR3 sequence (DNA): TGTGCCAGCAGTTTACTTCTCAACAGAGAAAAACTGTTTTTT. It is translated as CASSLLLNREKLFF.

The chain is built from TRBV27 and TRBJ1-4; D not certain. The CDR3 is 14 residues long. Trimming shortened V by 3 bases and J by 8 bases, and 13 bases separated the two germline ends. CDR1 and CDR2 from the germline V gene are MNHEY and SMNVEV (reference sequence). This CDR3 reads CASSFAGFREKLFF. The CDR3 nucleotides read TGTGCCAGCAGTTTTGCGGGGTTCCGGGAAAAACTGTTTTTT. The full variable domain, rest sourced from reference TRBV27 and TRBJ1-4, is EAQVTQNPRYLITVTGKKLTVTCSQNMNHEYMSWYRQDPGLGLRQIYYSMNVEVTDKGDVPEGYKVSRKEKRNFPLILESPSPNQTSLYFCASSFAGFREKLFFGSGTQLSVL.

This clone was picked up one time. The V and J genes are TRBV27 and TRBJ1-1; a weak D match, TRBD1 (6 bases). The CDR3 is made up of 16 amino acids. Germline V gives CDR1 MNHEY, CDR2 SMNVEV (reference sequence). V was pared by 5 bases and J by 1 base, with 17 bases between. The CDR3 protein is CASSPYLRTENTEAFF. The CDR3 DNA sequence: TGTGCCAGCAGTCCCTACCTTCGGACAGAGAACACTGAAGCTTTCTTT.

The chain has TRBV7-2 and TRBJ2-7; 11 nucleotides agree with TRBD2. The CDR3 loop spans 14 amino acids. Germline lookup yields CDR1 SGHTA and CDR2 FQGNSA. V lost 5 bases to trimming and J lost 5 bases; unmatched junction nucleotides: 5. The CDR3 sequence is CASSQTSGSNEQYF. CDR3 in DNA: TGTGCCAGCAGCCAAACTAGCGGGAGTAACGAGCAGTACTTC.

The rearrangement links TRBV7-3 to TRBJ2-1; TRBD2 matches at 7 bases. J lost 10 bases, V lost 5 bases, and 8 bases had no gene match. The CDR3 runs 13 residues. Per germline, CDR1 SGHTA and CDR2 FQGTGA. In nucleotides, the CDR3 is TGTGCCAGCAGCGAGGACCGGGGAGGGGAGCAGTTCTTC. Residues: CASSEDRGGEQFF.

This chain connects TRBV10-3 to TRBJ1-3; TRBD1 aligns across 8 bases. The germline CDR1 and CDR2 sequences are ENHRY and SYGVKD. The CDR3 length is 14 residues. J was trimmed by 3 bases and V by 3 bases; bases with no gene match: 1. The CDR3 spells CAISEGTGGNTIYF. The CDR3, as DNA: TGTGCCATCAGTGAAGGGACAGGTGGAAACACCATATATTTT.

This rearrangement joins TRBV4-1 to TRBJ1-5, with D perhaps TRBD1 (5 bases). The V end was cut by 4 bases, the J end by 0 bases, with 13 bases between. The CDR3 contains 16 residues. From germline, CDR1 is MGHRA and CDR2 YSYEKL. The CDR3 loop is CASSPGTSISNQPQHF. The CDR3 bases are TGCGCCAGCAGCCCGGGGACGTCCATTAGCAATCAGCCCCAGCATTTT.

The DNA of the CDR3 is TGTGCCAGCAGCTGGGGGCTAGCGGGAGTCAGGGATACGCAGTATTTT. Its translation is CASSWGLAGVRDTQYF. The chain recombines TRBV7-3 with TRBJ2-3; TRBD2 aligns across 10 bases. Per the germline V gene, CDR1 is SGHTA and CDR2 is FQGTGA. The CDR3 sequence is 16 residues long. V lost 4 bases and J lost 6; bases outside the gene matches: 10.

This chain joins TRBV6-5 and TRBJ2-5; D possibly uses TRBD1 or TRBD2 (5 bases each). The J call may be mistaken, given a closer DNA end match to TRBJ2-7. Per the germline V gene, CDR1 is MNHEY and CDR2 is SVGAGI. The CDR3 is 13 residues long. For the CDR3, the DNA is TGTGCCAGCAGTTACCGGGGCGTCAACGAGCAGTACTTC. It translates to CASSYRGVNEQYF.

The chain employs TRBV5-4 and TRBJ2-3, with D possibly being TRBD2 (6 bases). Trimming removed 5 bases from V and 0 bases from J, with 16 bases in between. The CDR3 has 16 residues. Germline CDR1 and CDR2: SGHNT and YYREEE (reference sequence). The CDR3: CASRLRSGPSTDTQYF. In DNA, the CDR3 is TGTGCCAGCAGGCTGAGAAGCGGGCCTAGCACAGATACGCAGTATTTT.